This is a list of T cell receptor beta chains from one sample in a study of cytomegalovirus exposure and HLA in healthy donors. The data were produced by immunoSEQ multiplex PCR, yet TCRdb's version contains in-frame clones alone and is incomplete. The sample comprises about 190,000 clones, approximately 84% of which are singletons, and about 0.26% rests with the top ten. The specimen was PBMCs. The origin of the receptors is a boy aged 5 to 17 in good health and CMV-seronegative. CDR3s leave out the opening cysteine and the closing phenylalanine or tryptophan. The order of the fields is J gene, D gene, V gene, CDR3 protein. D genes are given only for firm matches.

>TRBJ2-7|-|TRBV5-1
ASSYYRSSYEQY
>TRBJ2-7|-|TRBV9
ASSVAPGRNEQY
>TRBJ2-7|-|TRBV9
ASSTGSTSYEQY
>TRBJ2-3|-|TRBV2
ASSEALSSSDTQY
>TRBJ2-7|-|TRBV7-2
ASSFGRSTYEQY
>TRBJ2-3|TRBD2|TRBV7-9
ASSPLAGTDTQY
>TRBJ1-6|-|TRBV30
AWSGAGRSALH
>TRBJ2-7|-|TRBV6-6
ASSYYGKGDYEQY
>TRBJ1-5|-|TRBV7-8
ASSLVAVRVSWNQPQH
>TRBJ2-1|TRBD1|TRBV29-1
IGTGYNEQF
>TRBJ2-5|TRBD1|TRBV7-2
ASSAIWDSAQETQY
>TRBJ1-1|-|TRBV18
ASSFRVNTEAF
>TRBJ2-7|-|TRBV10-1
ASSDQTAPSEEQY
>TRBJ2-3|TRBD2|TRBV28
ASSLSFGVRGTQY
>TRBJ2-5|-|TRBV7-3
ASSPTGVQETQY
>TRBJ1-5|-|TRBV7-8
ASSPEDGRWQPQH
>TRBJ2-3|-|TRBV4-1
ASSQDGGWGTDTQY
>TRBJ2-7|TRBD1|TRBV7-2
ASSRRDRGSEQY
>TRBJ2-1|TRBD2|TRBV2
ASPRLAGDNEQF
>TRBJ1-5|-|TRBV28
AGGRDTDQPQH
>TRBJ2-1|-|TRBV6-6
ASSYVGGQF
>TRBJ1-1|TRBD1|TRBV6-5
ASSRDRNTEAF
>TRBJ1-1|-|TRBV6-6
ASSYPGWGDTEAF
>TRBJ2-7|TRBD1|TRBV2
ASRRDRDYEQY
>TRBJ2-2|TRBD2|TRBV5-4
ASSLLRVAGGINTGELF
>TRBJ1-3|-|TRBV4-3
ASSQEGRGNTIY
>TRBJ1-1|-|TRBV7-2
ASSLSRRGVSTEAF
>TRBJ2-5|-|TRBV27
ASSLNIAVQETQY
>TRBJ2-5|TRBD2|TRBV6-5
ASSQGLGEY
>TRBJ1-2|-|TRBV11-2
ASSSSGDYGYT
>TRBJ1-3|-|TRBV10-2
ASSDSGGPNSGNTIY
>TRBJ2-7|TRBD2|TRBV7-9
ASSLRSSQREFSYEQY
>TRBJ2-1|TRBD2|TRBV29-1
SVQRGSGGANEVEQF
>TRBJ1-5|TRBD1|TRBV6-5
ASSPGQVNQPQH
>TRBJ2-3|-|TRBV7-9
ASSLPASADTQY
>TRBJ2-6|TRBD1|TRBV5-1
ASSQWTGSGANVLT
>TRBJ2-3|TRBD2|TRBV7-9
ASSLERGGLFTDTQY
>TRBJ1-5|TRBD1|TRBV7-6
ASSLGSGGSNQPQH
>TRBJ1-5|-|TRBV27
ASPRYQNSNQPQH
>TRBJ2-7|TRBD1|TRBV2
ASSEGQGNEQY